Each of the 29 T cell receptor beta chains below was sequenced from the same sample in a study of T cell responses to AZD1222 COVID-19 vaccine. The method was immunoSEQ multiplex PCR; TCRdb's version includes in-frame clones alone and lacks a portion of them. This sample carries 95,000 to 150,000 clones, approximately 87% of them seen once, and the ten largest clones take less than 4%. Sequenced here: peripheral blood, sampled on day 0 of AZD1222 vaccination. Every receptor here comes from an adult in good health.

The CDR3 loop reads CASYTGPLTGEQYF. For the CDR3, the DNA is TGTGCCAGCTACACCGGGCCTCTAACGGGCGAGCAGTACTTC. This chain connects TRBV27 to TRBJ2-7; D not resolved. Trimming left V 8 bases short and J 6 bases short, with 20 bases between. Germline CDR1 and CDR2: MNHEY and SMNVEV (reference sequence). The CDR3 sequence is 14 residues long.

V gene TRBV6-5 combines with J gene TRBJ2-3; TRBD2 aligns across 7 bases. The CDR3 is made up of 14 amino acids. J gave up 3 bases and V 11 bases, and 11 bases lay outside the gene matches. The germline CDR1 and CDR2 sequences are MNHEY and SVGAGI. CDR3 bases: TGTGCCTCGGGGAACGGGGGGTTTACAGATACGCAGTATTTT. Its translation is CASGNGGFTDTQYF.

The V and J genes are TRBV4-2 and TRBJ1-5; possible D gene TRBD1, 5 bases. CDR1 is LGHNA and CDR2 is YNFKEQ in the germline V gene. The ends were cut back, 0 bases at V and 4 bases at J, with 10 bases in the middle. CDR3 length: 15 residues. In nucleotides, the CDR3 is TGTGCCAGCAGCCAAGAAAGTGGGGGGAATCAGCCCCAGCATTTT. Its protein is CASSQESGGNQPQHF.

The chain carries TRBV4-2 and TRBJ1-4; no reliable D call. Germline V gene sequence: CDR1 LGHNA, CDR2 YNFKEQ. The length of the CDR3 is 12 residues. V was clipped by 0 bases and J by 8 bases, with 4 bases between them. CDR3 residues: CASSQEYEKLFF. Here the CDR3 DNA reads TGTGCCAGCAGCCAAGAATACGAAAAACTGTTTTTT.

The CDR3 bases are TGTGCCAGCAGCCAGGCGGGGGGGACCTACGAGCAGTACTTC. Protein: CASSQAGGTYEQYF. V and J are TRBV11-3 and TRBJ2-7; 9 bases map to TRBD2. Trimming took 5 bases from V and 2 from J; bases not matched to a gene: 4. CDR3 size: 14 residues. The germline V gene encodes CDR1 SGHNT and CDR2 YENEEA.

The CDR3 DNA reads as TGCGCCAGCAGCTTGGCTACCACAGGGGGCTACACCTTC. It yields the protein CASSLATTGGYTF. V gene TRBV5-1 combines with J gene TRBJ1-2; D is perhaps TRBD1 (6 bases). V lost 0 bases, J lost 8 bases, and 11 bases lay in between. The germline V gene has CDR1 SGHRS and CDR2 YFSETQ. The CDR3 covers 13 residues. Using reference TRBV5-1 and TRBJ1-2 for the parts outside the CDR3, the full variable domain is KAGVTQTPRYLIKTRGQQVTLSCSPISGHRSVSWYQQTPGQGLQFLFEYFSETQRNKGNFPGRFSGRQFSNSRSEMNVSTLELGDSALYLCASSLATTGGYTFGSGTRLTVV.

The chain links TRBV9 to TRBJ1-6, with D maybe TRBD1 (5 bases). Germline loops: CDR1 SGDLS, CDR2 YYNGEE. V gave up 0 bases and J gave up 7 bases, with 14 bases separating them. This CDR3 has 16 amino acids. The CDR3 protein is CASSVDGEGRNSPLHF. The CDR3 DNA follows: TGTGCCAGCAGCGTAGACGGGGAGGGGAGGAATTCACCCCTCCACTTT.

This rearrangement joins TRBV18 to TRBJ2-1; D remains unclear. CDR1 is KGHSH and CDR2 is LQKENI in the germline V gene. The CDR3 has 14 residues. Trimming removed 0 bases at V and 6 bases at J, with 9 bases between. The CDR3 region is CASSPPGQPNEQFF. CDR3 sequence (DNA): TGTGCCAGCTCACCACCGGGCCAGCCCAATGAGCAGTTCTTC.

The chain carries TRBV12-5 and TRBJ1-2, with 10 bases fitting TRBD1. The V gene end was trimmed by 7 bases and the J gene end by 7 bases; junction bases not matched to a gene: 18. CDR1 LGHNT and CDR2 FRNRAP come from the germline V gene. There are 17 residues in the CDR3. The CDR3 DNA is TGTGCTAGTGCCAAGATCGTGTGGGGACAGGGGTTCGGTGGCTACACCTTC. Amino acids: CASAKIVWGQGFGGYTF.

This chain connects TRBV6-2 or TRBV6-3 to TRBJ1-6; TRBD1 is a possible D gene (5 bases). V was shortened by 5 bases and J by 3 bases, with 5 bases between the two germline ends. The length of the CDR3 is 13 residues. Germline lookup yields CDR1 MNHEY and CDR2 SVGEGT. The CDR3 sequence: CASSDSYNSPLHF. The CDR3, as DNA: TGTGCCAGCAGTGACAGCTATAATTCACCCCTCCACTTT.

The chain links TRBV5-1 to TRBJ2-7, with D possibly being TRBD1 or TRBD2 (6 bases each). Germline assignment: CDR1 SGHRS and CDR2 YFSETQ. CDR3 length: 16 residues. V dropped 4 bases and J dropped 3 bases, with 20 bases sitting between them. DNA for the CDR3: TGCGCCAGCAGCCGGGGGCTGGTGGTTGGAGACTACGAGCAGTACTTC. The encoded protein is CASSRGLVVGDYEQYF.

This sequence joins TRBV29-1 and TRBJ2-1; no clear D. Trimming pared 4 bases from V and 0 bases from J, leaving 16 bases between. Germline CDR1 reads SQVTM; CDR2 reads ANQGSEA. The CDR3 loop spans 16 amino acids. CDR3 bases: TGCAGCGTTGTAGGCTGGTCGTCCAGCTCCTACAATGAGCAGTTCTTC. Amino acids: CSVVGWSSSSYNEQFF.

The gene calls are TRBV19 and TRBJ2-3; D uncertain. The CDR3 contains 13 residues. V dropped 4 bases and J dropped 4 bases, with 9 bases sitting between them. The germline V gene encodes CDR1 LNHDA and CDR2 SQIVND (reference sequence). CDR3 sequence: CASSSYRADTQYF. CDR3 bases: TGTGCCAGTAGTAGCTATCGGGCAGATACGCAGTATTTT.

CDR3 DNA sequence: TGCAGCGTTGAGTTTGGGGGTGATACGCAGTATTTT. Protein product: CSVEFGGDTQYF. V is TRBV29-1 and J is TRBJ2-3; D possibly uses TRBD1 or TRBD2 (5 bases each). Deletions cut 3 bases from V and 6 bases from J, with 10 bases between. CDR3 length: 12 residues. Germline-derived CDR1 and CDR2 are SQVTM and ANQGSEA.

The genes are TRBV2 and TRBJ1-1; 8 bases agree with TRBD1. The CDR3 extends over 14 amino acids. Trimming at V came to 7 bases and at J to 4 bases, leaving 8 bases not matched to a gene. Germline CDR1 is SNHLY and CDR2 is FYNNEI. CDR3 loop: CASTYDRGGTEAFF. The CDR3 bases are TGTGCCAGCACCTATGACAGGGGAGGCACTGAAGCTTTCTTT. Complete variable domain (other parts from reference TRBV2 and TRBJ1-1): EPEVTQTPSHQVTQMGQEVILRCVPISNHLYFYWYRQILGQKVEFLVSFYNNEISEKSEIFDDQFSVERPDGSNFTLKIRSTKLEDSAMYFCASTYDRGGTEAFFGQGTRLTVV.

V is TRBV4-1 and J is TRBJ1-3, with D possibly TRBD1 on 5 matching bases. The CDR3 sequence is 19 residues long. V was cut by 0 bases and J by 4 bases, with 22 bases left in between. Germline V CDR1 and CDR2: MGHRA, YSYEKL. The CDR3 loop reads CASSQDWGKGYASGNTIYF. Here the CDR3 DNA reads TGCGCCAGCAGCCAAGATTGGGGGAAGGGTTATGCGTCGGGAAACACCATATATTTT.

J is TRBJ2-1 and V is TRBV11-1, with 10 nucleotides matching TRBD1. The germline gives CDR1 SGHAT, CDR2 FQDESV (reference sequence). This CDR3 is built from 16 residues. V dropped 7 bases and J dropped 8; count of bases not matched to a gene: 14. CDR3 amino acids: CASTLNRQGAGHEQFF. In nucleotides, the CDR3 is TGTGCCAGCACTCTAAATCGACAGGGGGCTGGGCATGAGCAGTTCTTC.

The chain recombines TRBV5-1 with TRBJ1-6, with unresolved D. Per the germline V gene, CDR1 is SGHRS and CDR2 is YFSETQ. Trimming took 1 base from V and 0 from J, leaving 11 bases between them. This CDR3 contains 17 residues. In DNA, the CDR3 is TGCGCCAGCAGCTTGTGGGGTACAAGCTCCTATAATTCACCCCTCCACTTT. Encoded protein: CASSLWGTSSYNSPLHF.

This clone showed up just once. DNA for the CDR3: TGTGCCAGCAGCCAAAGACGGGGTCGGCGGGGGGTAAGCTCCTACAATGAGCAGTTCTTC. Translated, it gives CASSQRRGRRGVSSYNEQFF. The gene calls are TRBV3-1 (or the pseudogene TRBV3-2) and TRBJ2-1; 8 bases are shared with TRBD2. CDR1 is LGHDT and CDR2 is YNNKEL in the germline V gene (reference sequence). CDR3 length: 20 amino acids. Trimming cost V 2 bases and J 0 bases; bases outside gene matches: 15.

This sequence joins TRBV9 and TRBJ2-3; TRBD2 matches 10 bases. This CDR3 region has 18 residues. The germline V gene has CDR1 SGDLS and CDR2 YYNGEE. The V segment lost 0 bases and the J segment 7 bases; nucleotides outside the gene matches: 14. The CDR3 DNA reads TGTGCCAGCAGCGTAGCCCCTACCGTCAGCGGGGGGGCGCATACGCAGTATTTT. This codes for CASSVAPTVSGGAHTQYF.

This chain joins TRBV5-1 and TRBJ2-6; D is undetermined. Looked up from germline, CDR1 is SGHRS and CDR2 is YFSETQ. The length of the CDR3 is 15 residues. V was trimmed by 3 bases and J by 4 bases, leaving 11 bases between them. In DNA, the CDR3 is TGCGCCAGCAGCTCACTTAATACAGGGGCCAACGTCCTGACTTTC. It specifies CASSSLNTGANVLTF. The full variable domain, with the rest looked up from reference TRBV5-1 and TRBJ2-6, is KAGVTQTPRYLIKTRGQQVTLSCSPISGHRSVSWYQQTPGQGLQFLFEYFSETQRNKGNFPGRFSGRQFSNSRSEMNVSTLELGDSALYLCASSSLNTGANVLTFGAGSRLTVL.

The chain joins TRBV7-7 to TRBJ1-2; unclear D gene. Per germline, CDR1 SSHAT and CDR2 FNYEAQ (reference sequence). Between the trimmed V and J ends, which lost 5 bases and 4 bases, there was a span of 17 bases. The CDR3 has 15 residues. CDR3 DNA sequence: TGTGCCAGCAGCATCTACCGGGCCCCTGGCTATGGCTACACCTTC. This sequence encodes CASSIYRAPGYGYTF. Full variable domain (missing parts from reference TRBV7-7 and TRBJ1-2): GAGVSQSPRYKVTKRGQDVTLRCDPISSHATLYWYQQALGQGPEFLTYFNYEAQPDKSGLPSDRFSAERPEGSISTLTIQRTEQRDSAMYRCASSIYRAPGYGYTFGSGTRLTVV.

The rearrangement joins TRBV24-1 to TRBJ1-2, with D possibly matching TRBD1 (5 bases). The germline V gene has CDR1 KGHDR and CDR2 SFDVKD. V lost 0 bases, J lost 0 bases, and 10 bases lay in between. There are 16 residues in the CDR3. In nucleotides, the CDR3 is TGTGCCACCAGTGATTTGAGGTGGACAACTAACTATGGCTACACCTTC. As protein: CATSDLRWTTNYGYTF.

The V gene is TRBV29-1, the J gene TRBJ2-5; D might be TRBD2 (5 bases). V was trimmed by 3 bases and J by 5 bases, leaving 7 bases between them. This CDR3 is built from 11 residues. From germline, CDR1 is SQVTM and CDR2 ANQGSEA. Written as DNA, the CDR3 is TGCAGCGTTGATCCGGGGGAGACCCAGTACTTC. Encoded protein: CSVDPGETQYF. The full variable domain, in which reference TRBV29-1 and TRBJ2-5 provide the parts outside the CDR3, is SAVISQKPSRDICQRGTSLTIQCQVDSQVTMMFWYRQQPGQSLTLIATANQGSEATYESGFVIDKFPISRPNLTFSTLTVSNMSPEDSSIYLCSVDPGETQYFGPGTRLLVL.

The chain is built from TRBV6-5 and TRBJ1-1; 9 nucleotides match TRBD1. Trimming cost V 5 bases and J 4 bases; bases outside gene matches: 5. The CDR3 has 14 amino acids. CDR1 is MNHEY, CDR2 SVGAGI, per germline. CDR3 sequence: CASSPTGGVTEAFF. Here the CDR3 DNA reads TGTGCCAGCAGTCCTACAGGGGGCGTCACTGAAGCTTTCTTT.

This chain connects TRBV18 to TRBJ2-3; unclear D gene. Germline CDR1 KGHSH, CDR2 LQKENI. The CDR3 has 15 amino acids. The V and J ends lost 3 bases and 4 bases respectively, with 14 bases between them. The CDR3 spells CASSPRSRSSDTQYF. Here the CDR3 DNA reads TGTGCCAGCTCACCTCGGTCAAGGTCATCAGATACGCAGTATTTT.

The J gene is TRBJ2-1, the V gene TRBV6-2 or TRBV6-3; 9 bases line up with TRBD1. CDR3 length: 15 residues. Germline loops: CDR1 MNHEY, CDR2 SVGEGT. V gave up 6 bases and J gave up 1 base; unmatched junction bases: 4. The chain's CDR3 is CASSRDRASYNEQFF. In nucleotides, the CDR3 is TGTGCCAGCAGCAGGGACAGGGCGTCCTACAATGAGCAGTTCTTC.

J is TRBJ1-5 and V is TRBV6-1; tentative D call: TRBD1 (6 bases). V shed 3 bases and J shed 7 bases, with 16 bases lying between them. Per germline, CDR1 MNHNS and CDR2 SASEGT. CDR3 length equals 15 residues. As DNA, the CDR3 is TGTGCCAGCAGTGAGGGGGTTACAGGGACACAGCCCCAGCATTTT. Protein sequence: CASSEGVTGTQPQHF.

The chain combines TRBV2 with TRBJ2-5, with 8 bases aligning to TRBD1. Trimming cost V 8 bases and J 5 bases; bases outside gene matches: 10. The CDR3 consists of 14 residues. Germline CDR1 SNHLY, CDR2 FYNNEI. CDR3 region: CASSNRGSMETQYF. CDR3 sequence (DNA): TGTGCCAGCTCGAACAGGGGGTCCATGGAGACCCAGTACTTC.